This is a list of T cell receptor beta chains from one sample in a study of radiation and T cells in renal cell carcinoma. Sequencing was performed with immunoSEQ multiplex PCR; in TCRdb, only in-frame clones are kept and a portion is missing. The data contain fewer than 90,000 clones, around 85% of them singletons. Material: blood, obtained from a patient whose treatment included radiotherapy and nephrectomy. The receptor source for this set is a woman aged 45-60 years with renal cell carcinoma. The CDR3 runs from the conserved cysteine through the conserved F or W. Each record gives: CDR3 protein, CDR3 DNA, D gene, J gene, clone size, V gene. D genes are given only for firm matches. Clone size is not always given. Where it is, it says once, few, many or a class for expanded clones.

CASSQDIGGRINPGYTF | TGCGCCAGCAGCCAAGATATCGGGGGACGCATAAATCCTGGCTACACCTTC | NA | TRBJ1-2 | NA | TRBV4-3
CASSYEREGYEQFF | TGTGCCAGCAGTTACGAGCGGGAGGGGTATGAGCAGTTCTTC | TRBD2 | TRBJ2-1 | NA | TRBV6-5
CASSKDRDFSYEQYF | TGTGCCAGCAGCAAAGACAGGGATTTTTCCTACGAGCAGTACTTC | NA | TRBJ2-7 | NA | TRBV21-1
CASSYSGDYGYTF | TGTGCCAGCAGCTATTCTGGTGACTATGGCTACACCTTC | NA | TRBJ1-2 | NA | TRBV7-9
CAWSSFPPRGRVNYGYTF | TGTGCCTGGAGTTCATTTCCGCCACGGGGACGGGTTAACTATGGCTACACCTTC | NA | TRBJ1-2 | NA | TRBV30
CASSLGGTGKLDEQFF | TGTGCCAGCAGCTTAGGAGGGACAGGGAAATTGGATGAGCAGTTCTTC | TRBD1 | TRBJ2-1 | NA | TRBV7-9
CASSLRARNTIYF | TGTGCCAGTTCCCTGAGGGCGCGGAACACCATATATTTT | NA | TRBJ1-3 | NA | TRBV19
CASSQSASGRETDTQYF | TGTGCCAGCAGCCAATCGGCTAGCGGGAGGGAAACAGATACGCAGTATTTT | TRBD2 | TRBJ2-3 | once | TRBV4-2
CASSPRGYNEQFF | TGTGCCAGCAGCCCCAGGGGGTACAATGAGCAGTTCTTC | TRBD1 | TRBJ2-1 | NA | TRBV6-5
CASKISGGARETQYF | TGTGCCAGCAAAATTAGCGGGGGGGCCCGCGAGACCCAGTACTTC | TRBD2 | TRBJ2-5 | NA | TRBV6-5
CASSLLQGSYEQYF | TGCGCCAGCAGCTTGTTGCAGGGTTCCTACGAGCAGTACTTC | NA | TRBJ2-7 | NA | TRBV5-1
CAISGGQLSTDTQYF | TGTGCCATCAGTGGCGGACAGCTTAGCACAGATACGCAGTATTTT | NA | TRBJ2-3 | NA | TRBV10-3
CASSSTSGNTGELFF | TGTGCCAGCAGCTCAACTAGCGGGAACACCGGGGAGCTGTTTTTT | TRBD2 | TRBJ2-2 | NA | TRBV7-2
CASSLNGVNEQFF | TGTGCCAGCAGCTTAAACGGCGTTAATGAGCAGTTCTTC | NA | TRBJ2-1 | NA | TRBV7-9
CASSLGTETDTQYF | TGCGCCAGCAGCTTGGGGACTGAAACAGATACGCAGTATTTT | NA | TRBJ2-3 | NA | TRBV5-1
CASSLRGGAGLALDYEQYF | TGTGCCAGCAGCCTTAGAGGAGGTGCGGGACTAGCTTTAGACTACGAGCAGTACTTC | TRBD2 | TRBJ2-7 | NA | TRBV7-9
CASSLDQGDEQFF | TGTGCCAGCAGCTTAGATCAGGGGGATGAGCAGTTCTTC | TRBD1 | TRBJ2-1 | NA | TRBV11-2
CAISPGTGGSYEQYF | TGTGCCATCAGCCCCGGGACAGGGGGCTCCTACGAGCAGTACTTC | TRBD1 | TRBJ2-7 | NA | TRBV10-3
CASSLSPGTEDQPQHF | TGCGCCAGCAGCCTCTCCCCCGGGACAGAAGATCAGCCCCAGCATTTT | TRBD1 | TRBJ1-5 | NA | TRBV5-1
CASSNGGASPLHF | TGTGCCAGCAGCAATGGGGGTGCCTCACCCCTCCACTTT | NA | TRBJ1-6 | NA | TRBV7-6
CASSSRQGATNEKLFF | TGTGCCAGCAGCTCCAGACAGGGGGCAACTAATGAAAAACTGTTTTTT | TRBD1 | TRBJ1-4 | NA | TRBV5-5
CASSLEGTAYTF | TGTGCCAGCAGCTTGGAGGGCACCGCCTACACCTTC | NA | TRBJ1-2 | NA | TRBV5-8
CASSSQGGTEAFF | TGTGCCAGTAGTAGTCAGGGGGGGACTGAAGCTTTCTTT | TRBD1 | TRBJ1-1 | few | TRBV19
CASSLIGTASSYNEQFF | TGTGCCAGCAGCTTAATTGGGACAGCGAGCTCCTACAATGAGCAGTTCTTC | TRBD1 | TRBJ2-1 | NA | TRBV11-2
CASSSRDRGLSTEAFF | TGTGCCAGTAGTTCCCGGGACAGGGGGCTGAGCACTGAAGCTTTCTTT | TRBD1 | TRBJ1-1 | NA | TRBV19
CASSYDRERYGYTF | TGTGCCAGCAGTTACGACAGGGAAAGATATGGCTACACCTTC | TRBD1 | TRBJ1-2 | NA | TRBV6-5
CASTRQLNTEAFF | TGTGCCAGTACGAGACAGTTGAACACTGAAGCTTTCTTT | NA | TRBJ1-1 | few | TRBV19